The clone carrying this TCR beta chain was detected only a few times. The PCR was carried out with 60 Vbeta primers and 13 Jbeta primers. Produced via immunoSEQ multiplex PCR; TCRdb's table is partial and in-frame only. This repertoire shows roughly 120,000 clones, 76% found once; its top ten account for more than 1.5%. Germline CDR1 and CDR2: SEHNR and FQNEAQ (reference sequence). The CDR3 contains 17 residues. After removal of 5 bases from V and 3 bases from J, the junction contained 10 bases not matched to a gene. The source of the sample is a study of cytomegalovirus exposure and HLA in healthy donors.

This clonotype was sampled from a man aged 50 to 60 in good health and CMV-seronegative. The chain joins TRBV7-9 to TRBJ1-5; 10 nucleotides align to TRBD1. Input material: PBMCs. The CDR3 nucleotides are TGTGCCAGCAGCCGGACAGGGGGATATTGGGACAATCAGCCCCAGCATTTT. It is translated as CASSRTGGYWDNQPQHF.